This T cell receptor beta chain was recorded in a study of breast tumors, draining lymph nodes, adjacent tissues. Broader study findings: Luminal-like breast cancer showed significantly higher tumor–nontumor repertoire similarity than basal-like. Data only fit, rather than demonstrated, lymph node origin of most tumor T cells. Tumors had less TCR diversity than lymph nodes, more than nontumor tissue.

As regards this clonotype: Its antigen is still unknown.

TCRdb re-derived calls from the multiplex PCR reads in MiXCR, one entry per CDR3 protein. This sample has approximately 22,000 distinct CDR3 sequences, with approximately 60% found just once. This CDR3 has 14 residues. Between the trimmed V and J ends, which lost 8 bases and 1 base, there was a span of 12 bases. Germline CDR1 and CDR2: MGHDK and SYGVNS. The rearrangement uses TRBV25-1 and TRBJ1-3; D is ambiguous. Sequencing was performed on tumor-adjacent breast tissue. The origin of this receptor is a female donor with breast cancer. Some clones in this sample may be carry-over from other donors' samples. The CDR3, as DNA: TGTGCCAGCGCCGGTGCGGGATCTGGAAACACCATATATTTT. Its translation: CASAGAGSGNTIYF. The whole variable domain, filled in from reference TRBV25-1 and TRBJ1-3, reads EADIYQTPRYLVIGTGKKITLECSQTMGHDKMYWYQQDPGMELHLIHYSYGVNSTEKGDLSSESTVSRIRTEHFPLTLESARPSHTSQYLCASAGAGSGNTIYFGEGSWLTVV.